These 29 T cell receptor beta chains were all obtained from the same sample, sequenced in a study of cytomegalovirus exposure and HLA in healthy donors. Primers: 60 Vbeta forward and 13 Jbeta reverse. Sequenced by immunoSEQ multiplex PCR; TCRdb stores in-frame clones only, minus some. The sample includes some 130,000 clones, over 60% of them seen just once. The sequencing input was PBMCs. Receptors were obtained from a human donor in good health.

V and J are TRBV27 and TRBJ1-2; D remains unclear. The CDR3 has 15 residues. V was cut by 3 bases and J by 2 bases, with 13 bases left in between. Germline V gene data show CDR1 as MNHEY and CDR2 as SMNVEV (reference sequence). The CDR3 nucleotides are TGTGCCAGCAGTTTTGCGGCAGCCTCAAACTATGGCTACACCTTC. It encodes CASSFAAASNYGYTF.

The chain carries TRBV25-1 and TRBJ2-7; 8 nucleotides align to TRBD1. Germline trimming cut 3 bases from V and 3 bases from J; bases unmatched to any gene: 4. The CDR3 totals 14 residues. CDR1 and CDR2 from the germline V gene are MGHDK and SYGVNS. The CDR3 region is CASSEGTGYYEQYF. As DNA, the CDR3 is TGTGCCAGCAGTGAGGGGACAGGCTACTACGAGCAGTACTTC.

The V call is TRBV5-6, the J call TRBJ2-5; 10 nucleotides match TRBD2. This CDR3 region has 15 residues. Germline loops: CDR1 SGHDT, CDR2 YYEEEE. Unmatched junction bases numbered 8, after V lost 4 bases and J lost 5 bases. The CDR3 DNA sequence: TGTGCCAGCAGCCACCCTAGCGGGGGACGTGAGACCCAGTACTTC. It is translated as CASSHPSGGRETQYF. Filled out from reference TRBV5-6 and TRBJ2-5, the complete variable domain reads DAGVTQSPTHLIKTRGQQVTLRCSPKSGHDTVSWYQQALGQGPQFIFQYYEEEERQRGNFPDRFSGHQFPNYSSELNVNALLLGDSALYLCASSHPSGGRETQYFGPGTRLLVL.

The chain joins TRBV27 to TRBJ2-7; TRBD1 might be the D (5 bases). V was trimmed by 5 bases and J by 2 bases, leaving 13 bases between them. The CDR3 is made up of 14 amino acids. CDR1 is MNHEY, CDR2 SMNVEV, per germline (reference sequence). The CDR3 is CASSPRTNTYEQYF. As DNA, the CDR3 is TGTGCCAGCAGTCCCCGGACAAACACCTACGAGCAGTACTTC.

CDR3 loop: CASSQGAGEAFF. The CDR3 nucleotides are TGTGCCAGCAGTCAGGGGGCGGGGGAAGCTTTCTTT. The J gene is TRBJ1-1, the V gene TRBV27; 8 nucleotides align to TRBD1. Trimming took 5 bases from V and 8 from J; bases not matched to a gene: 4. This CDR3 spans 12 amino acids. CDR1 is MNHEY and CDR2 is SMNVEV in the germline V gene (reference sequence).

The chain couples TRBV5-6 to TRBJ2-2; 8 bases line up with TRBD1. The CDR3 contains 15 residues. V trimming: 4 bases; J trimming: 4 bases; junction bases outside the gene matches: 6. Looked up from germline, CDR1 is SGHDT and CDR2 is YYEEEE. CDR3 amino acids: CASSPMTGVTGELFF. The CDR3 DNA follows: TGTGCCAGCAGCCCGATGACAGGGGTCACCGGGGAGCTGTTTTTT.

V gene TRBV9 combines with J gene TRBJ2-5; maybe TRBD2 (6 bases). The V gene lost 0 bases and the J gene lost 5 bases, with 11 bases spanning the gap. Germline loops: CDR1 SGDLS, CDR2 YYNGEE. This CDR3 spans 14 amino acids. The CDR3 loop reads CASSVAGGIETQYF. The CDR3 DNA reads TGTGCCAGCAGCGTAGCTGGAGGGATCGAGACCCAGTACTTC.

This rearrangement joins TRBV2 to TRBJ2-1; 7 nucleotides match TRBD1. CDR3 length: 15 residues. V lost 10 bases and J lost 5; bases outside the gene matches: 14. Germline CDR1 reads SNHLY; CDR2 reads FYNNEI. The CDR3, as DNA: TGTGCCAACCCTCTTGGGGGACAGATCAACAATGAGCAGTTCTTC. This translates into CANPLGGQINNEQFF.

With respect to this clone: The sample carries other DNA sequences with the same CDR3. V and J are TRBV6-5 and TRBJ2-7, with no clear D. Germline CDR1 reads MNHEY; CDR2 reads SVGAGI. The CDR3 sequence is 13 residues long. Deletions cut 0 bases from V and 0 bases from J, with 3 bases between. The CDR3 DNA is TGTGCCAGCAGTTACTCGGCCTCCTACGAGCAGTACTTC. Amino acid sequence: CASSYSASYEQYF.

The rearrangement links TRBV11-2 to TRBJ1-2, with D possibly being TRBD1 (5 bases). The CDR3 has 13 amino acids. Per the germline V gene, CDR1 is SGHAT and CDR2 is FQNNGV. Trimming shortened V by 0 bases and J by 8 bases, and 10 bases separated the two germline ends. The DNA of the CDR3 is TGTGCCAGCAGCTTAGAAGGGGTGGGAGGCTACACCTTC. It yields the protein CASSLEGVGGYTF.

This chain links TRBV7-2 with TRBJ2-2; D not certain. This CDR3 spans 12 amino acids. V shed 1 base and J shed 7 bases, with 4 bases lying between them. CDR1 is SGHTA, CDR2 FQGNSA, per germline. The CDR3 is CASSLVVGELFF. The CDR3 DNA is TGTGCCAGCAGCTTAGTAGTCGGGGAGCTGTTTTTT.

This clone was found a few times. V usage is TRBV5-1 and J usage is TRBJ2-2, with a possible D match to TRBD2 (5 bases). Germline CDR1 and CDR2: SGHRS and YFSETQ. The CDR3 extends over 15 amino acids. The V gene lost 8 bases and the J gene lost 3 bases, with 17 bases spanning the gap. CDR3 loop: CASSNAGDDTGELFF. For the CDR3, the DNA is TGCGCCAGTTCTAATGCGGGCGATGACACCGGGGAGCTGTTTTTT.

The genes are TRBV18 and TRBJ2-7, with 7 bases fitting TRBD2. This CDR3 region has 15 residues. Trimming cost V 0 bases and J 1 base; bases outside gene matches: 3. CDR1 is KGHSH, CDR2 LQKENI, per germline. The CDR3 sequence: CASSPPLAESYEQYF. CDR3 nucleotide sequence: TGTGCCAGCTCACCACCCCTAGCGGAGTCCTACGAGCAGTACTTC. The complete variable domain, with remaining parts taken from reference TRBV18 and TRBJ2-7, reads NAGVMQNPRHLVRRRGQEARLRCSPMKGHSHVYWYRQLPEEGLKFMVYLQKENIIDESGMPKERFSAEFPKEGPSILRIQQVVRGDSAAYFCASSPPLAESYEQYFGPGTRLTVT.

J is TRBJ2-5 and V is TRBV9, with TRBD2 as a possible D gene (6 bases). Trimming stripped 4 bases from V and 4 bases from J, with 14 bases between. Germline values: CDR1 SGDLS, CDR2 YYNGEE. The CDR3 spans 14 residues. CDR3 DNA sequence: TGTGCCAGCAGCCTTTTGCCCGGGGGAGAGACCCAGTACTTC. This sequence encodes CASSLLPGGETQYF. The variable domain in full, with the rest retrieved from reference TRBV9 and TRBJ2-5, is DSGVTQTPKHLITATGQRVTLRCSPRSGDLSVYWYQQSLDQGLQFLIQYYNGEERAKGNILERFSAQQFPDLHSELNLSSLELGDSALYFCASSLLPGGETQYFGPGTRLLVL.

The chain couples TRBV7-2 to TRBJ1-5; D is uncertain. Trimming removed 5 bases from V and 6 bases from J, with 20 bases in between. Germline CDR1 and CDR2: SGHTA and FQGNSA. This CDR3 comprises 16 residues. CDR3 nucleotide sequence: TGTGCCAGCAGCCAAAACGACCCTGCCACGGGTCAGCCCCAGCATTTT. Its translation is CASSQNDPATGQPQHF. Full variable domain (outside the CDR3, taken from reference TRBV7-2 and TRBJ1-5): GAGVSQSPSNKVTEKGKDVELRCDPISGHTALYWYRQSLGQGLEFLIYFQGNSAPDKSGLPSDRFSAERTGGSVSTLTIQRTQQEDSAVYLCASSQNDPATGQPQHFGDGTRLSIL.

The CDR3 DNA is TGTGCCAGCAGCTCCCAGAACTCTGGGGCCAACGTCCTGACTTTC. Its translation is CASSSQNSGANVLTF. This chain joins TRBV7-9 and TRBJ2-6; D is undetermined. The germline V gene encodes CDR1 SEHNR and CDR2 FQNEAQ (reference sequence). There are 15 residues in the CDR3. Trimming removed 4 bases at V and 0 bases at J, with 7 bases between.

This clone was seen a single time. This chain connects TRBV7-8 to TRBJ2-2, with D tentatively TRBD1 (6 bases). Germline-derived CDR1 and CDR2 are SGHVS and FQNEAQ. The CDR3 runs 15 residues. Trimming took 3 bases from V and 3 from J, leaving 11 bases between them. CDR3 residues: CASSFWAGDTGELFF. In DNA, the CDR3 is TGTGCCAGCAGCTTTTGGGCAGGGGACACCGGGGAGCTGTTTTTT. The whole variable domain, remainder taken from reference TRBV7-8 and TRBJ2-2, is GAGVSQSPRYKVAKRGQDVALRCDPISGHVSLFWYQQALGQGPEFLTYFQNEAQLDKSGLPSDRFFAERPEGSVSTLKIQRTQQEDSAVYLCASSFWAGDTGELFFGEGSRLTVL.

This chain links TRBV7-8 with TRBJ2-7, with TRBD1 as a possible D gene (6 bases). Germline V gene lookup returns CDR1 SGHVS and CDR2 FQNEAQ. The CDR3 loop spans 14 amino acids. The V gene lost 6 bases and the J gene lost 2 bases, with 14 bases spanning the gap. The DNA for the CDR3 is TGTGCCAGCAGTCCCGGGCAGGGGACCTACGAGCAGTACTTC. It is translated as CASSPGQGTYEQYF.

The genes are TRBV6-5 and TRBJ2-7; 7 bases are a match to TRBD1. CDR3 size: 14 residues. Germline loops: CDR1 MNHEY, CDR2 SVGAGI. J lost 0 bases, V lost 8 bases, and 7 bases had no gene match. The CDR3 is CASGTGQSSYEQYF. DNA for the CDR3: TGTGCCAGCGGTACGGGACAGAGCTCCTACGAGCAGTACTTC.

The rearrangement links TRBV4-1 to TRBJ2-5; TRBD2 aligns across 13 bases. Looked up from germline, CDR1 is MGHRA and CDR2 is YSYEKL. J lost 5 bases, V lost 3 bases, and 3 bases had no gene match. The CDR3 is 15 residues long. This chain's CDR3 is CASSHPGLAGETQYF. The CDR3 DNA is TGCGCCAGCAGCCACCCGGGACTAGCGGGGGAGACCCAGTACTTC.

CDR3 region: CASSVWWRGTYNEQFF. The CDR3 DNA is TGTGCCAGCAGTGTATGGTGGCGGGGCACCTACAATGAGCAGTTCTTC. The chain combines TRBV6-1 with TRBJ2-1; D is possibly TRBD2 (6 bases). The CDR3 has 16 amino acids. Per the germline V gene, CDR1 is MNHNS and CDR2 is SASEGT. V lost 4 bases to trimming and J lost 2 bases, with 15 bases between them.

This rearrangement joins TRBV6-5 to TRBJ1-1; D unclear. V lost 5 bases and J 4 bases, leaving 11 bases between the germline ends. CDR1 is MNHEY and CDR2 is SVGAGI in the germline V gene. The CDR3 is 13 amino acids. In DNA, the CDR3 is TGTGCCAGCAGTCGCACAGTTTCCACTGAAGCTTTCTTT. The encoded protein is CASSRTVSTEAFF.

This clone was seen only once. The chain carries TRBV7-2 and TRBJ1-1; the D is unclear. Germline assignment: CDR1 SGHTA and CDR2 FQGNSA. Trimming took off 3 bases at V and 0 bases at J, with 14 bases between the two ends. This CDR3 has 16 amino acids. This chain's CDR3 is CASSFPGNMLNTEAFF. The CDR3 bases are TGTGCCAGCAGCTTTCCGGGAAATATGCTGAACACTGAAGCTTTCTTT. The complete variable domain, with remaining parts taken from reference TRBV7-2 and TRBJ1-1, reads GAGVSQSPSNKVTEKGKDVELRCDPISGHTALYWYRQSLGQGLEFLIYFQGNSAPDKSGLPSDRFSAERTGGSVSTLTIQRTQQEDSAVYLCASSFPGNMLNTEAFFGQGTRLTVV.

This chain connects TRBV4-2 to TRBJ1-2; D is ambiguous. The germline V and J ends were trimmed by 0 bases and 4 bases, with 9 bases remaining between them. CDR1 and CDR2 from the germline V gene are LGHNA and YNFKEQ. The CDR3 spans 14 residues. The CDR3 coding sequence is TGTGCCAGCAGCCAAGATGGCTCAGTCTATGGCTACACCTTC. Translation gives CASSQDGSVYGYTF.

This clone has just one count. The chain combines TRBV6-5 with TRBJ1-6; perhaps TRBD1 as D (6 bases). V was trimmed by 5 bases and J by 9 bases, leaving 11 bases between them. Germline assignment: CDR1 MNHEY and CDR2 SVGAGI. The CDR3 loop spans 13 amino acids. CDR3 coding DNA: TGTGCCAGCAGTGACGTACAGGGTTCACCCCTCCACTTT. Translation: CASSDVQGSPLHF.

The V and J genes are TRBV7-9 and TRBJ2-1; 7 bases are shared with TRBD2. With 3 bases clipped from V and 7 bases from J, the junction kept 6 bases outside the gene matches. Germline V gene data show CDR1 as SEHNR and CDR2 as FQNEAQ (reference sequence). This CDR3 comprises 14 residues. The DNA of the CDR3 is TGTGCCAGCAGCTTGGGAGGGTTGTTGAATGAGCAGTTCTTC. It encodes CASSLGGLLNEQFF.

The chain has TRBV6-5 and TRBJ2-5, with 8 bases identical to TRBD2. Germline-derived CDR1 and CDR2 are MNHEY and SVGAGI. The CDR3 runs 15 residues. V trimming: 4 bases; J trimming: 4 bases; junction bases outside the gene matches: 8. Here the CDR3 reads CASSSGLALGETQYF. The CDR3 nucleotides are TGTGCCAGCAGTTCCGGACTAGCCTTGGGAGAGACCCAGTACTTC.

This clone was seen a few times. In DNA form, the CDR3 reads TGTGCCATGGGACAGGAGAAGAACACTGAAGCTTTCTTT. Amino acids: CAMGQEKNTEAFF. The rearrangement links TRBV10-3 to TRBJ1-1, with TRBD1 identical over 8 bases. This CDR3 spans 13 amino acids. V lost 9 bases and J lost 1; bases outside the gene matches: 4. Germline assignment: CDR1 ENHRY and CDR2 SYGVKD.

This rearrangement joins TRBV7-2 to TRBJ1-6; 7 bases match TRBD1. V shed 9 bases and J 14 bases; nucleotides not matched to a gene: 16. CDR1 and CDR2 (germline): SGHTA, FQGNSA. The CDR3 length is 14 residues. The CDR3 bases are TGTGCCAGTACACAATATACAGGGGTTGAGTCCCTCCACTTT. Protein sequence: CASTQYTGVESLHF.